The sequence of this T cell receptor beta chain was determined in a study of T cells after yellow fever vaccination. Per germline, CDR1 DFQATT and CDR2 SNEGSKA (reference sequence). This CDR3 contains 14 residues. V was clipped by 3 bases and J by 1 base; unmatched bases: 6. TCRdb itself ran the 5' RACE reads through MiXCR, one entry per CDR3 protein. The sample yields tens of thousands of distinct CDR3 sequences, almost 8% seen once. Turning to this clonotype: As yet, its antigen is unknown.

Regarding the study as a whole: Though weaker, the secondary response peaked faster, on day 5 versus 15.

V gene TRBV20-1 combines with J gene TRBJ2-7, with 7 bases matching TRBD1. This TCR came from a young man who received the YFV17D yellow fever vaccine. This specimen was CD8+ T cells sorted from PBMCs, taken on the day of the yellow fever booster vaccination. The CDR3 coding sequence is TGCAGTGCTAGGGACAGGAGTGGGTCCTACGAGCAGTACTTC. It specifies CSARDRSGSYEQYF.